This record covers a single T cell receptor (beta chain). The antigen remains undetermined. This record comes from a study of identical twins. Study findings and constraints: Models came in too low on out-of-frame TCR alpha sharing in monozygotic twins.

A universal primer site arose from template switching, and cDNA bore unique molecular identifiers. TCRdb processed the 5' RACE reads anew with MiXCR; each CDR3 protein has one entry. This sample has 1.5 million to 2 million distinct CDR3 sequences, with roughly 35% found just once. CDR3 length: 10 residues. Germline V gene lookup returns CDR1 SQVTM and CDR2 ANQGSEA. The specimen sequenced was cord blood. This receptor was obtained from a newborn girl in good health. The chain has TRBV29-1 and TRBJ2-1, with D unclear. Gene TRBJ2-7 matches the end of the DNA better, so the J call may be wrong. CDR3 sequence (DNA): TGCAGCACCCGATACAATGAGCAGTACTTC. This codes for CSTRYNEQYF.